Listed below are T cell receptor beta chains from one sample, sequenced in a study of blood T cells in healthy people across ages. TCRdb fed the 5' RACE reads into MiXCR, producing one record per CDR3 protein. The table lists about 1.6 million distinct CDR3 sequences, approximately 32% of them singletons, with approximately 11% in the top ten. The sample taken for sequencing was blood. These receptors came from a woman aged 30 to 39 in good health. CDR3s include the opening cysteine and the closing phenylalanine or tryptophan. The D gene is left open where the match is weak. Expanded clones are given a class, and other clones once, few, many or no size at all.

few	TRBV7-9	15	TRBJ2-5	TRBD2	TGTGCCAGCAGCTCAAGCCTAGCGGACGAAGAGACCCAGTACTTC	CASSSSLADEETQYF
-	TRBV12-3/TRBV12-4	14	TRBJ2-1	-	TGTGCCAGCAGTTCTGAGACAGAGTACAATGAGCAGTTCTTC	CASSSETEYNEQFF
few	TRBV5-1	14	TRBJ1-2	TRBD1	TGCGCCAGCAGCACCGGACAGGGGACTGGAGGCTACACCTTC	CASSTGQGTGGYTF
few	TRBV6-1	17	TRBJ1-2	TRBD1	TGTGCCAGCAGTGATATAGGCGTGATAGGACAGGGACATGGCTACACCTTC	CASSDIGVIGQGHGYTF
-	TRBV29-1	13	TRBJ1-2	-	TGCAGCGTGGACAAAGGCGAGGACTATGGCTACACCTTC	CSVDKGEDYGYTF
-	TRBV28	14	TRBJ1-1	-	TGTGCCAGCAATCCCGAGGGGCCTGGGACTGAAGCTTTCTTT	CASNPEGPGTEAFF
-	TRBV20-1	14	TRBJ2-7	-	TGCAGTGCTAGAAAACAGGGTCCCTCTAGCGAGCAGTACTTC	CSARKQGPSSEQYF
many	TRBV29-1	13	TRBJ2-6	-	TGCAGCGTAGTCCTCTCTGGGGCCAACGTCCTGACTTTC	CSVVLSGANVLTF
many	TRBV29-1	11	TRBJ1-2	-	TGCAGCGTTCGGACGGAGCTCGGCTACACCTTC	CSVRTELGYTF
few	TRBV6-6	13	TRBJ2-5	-	TGTGCCAGCAGAAGACGGACCCAAGAGACCCAGTACTTC	CASRRRTQETQYF
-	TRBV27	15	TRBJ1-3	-	TGTGCCAGCAGTTTATCGGTGGGCTTTGGAAACACCATATATTTT	CASSLSVGFGNTIYF
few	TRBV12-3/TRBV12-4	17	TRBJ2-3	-	TGTGCCAGCAGCCCTCGGGGAGGGGGTCGGAACACAAATACGCAGTATTTT	CASSPRGGGRNTNTQYF
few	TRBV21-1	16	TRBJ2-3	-	TGTGCCAGCAGCCCAAGACAGGGGGCCCGCACAGATACGCAGTATTTT	CASSPRQGARTDTQYF
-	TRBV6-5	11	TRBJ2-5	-	TGTGCCAGCAGTTACCGGGGGAGCGAGTACTTC	CASSYRGSEYF
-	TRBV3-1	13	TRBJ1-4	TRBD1	TGTGCCAGCAGCCAAGGATTGGGACAGGGACTGTTTTTT	CASSQGLGQGLFF
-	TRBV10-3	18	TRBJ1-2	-	TGTGCCATCAGTGAGCCTCAGACAGGAATTGTCACTAACTATGGCTACACCTTC	CAISEPQTGIVTNYGYTF
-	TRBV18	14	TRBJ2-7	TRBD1	TGTGCCAGCTCACCCGACAGGGTGGTCGACGAGCAGTACTTC	CASSPDRVVDEQYF
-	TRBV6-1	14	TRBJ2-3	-	TGTGCCACCGCGACAAGGGTTAGCACAGATACGCAGTATTTT	CATATRVSTDTQYF
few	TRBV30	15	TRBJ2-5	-	TGTGCCTGGAGCGTACGATCGGGGGTGGGGGAGACCCAGTACTTC	CAWSVRSGVGETQYF
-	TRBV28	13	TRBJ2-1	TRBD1	TGTGCCAGCAGTACAGGGGCGCTTGGAGAGCAGTTCTTC	CASSTGALGEQFF
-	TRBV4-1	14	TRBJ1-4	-	TGCGCCAGCAGCCGGGACGGGGTTGGAGAAAAACTGTTTTTT	CASSRDGVGEKLFF
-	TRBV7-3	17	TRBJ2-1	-	TGTGCCAGCAGCTTAAAGACGAGGGGTGGCTCCTACAATGAGCAGTTCTTC	CASSLKTRGGSYNEQFF
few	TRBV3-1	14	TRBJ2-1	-	TGTGCCAGCAGCCCGCAGACTTACTTAACTGAGCAGTTCTTC	CASSPQTYLTEQFF
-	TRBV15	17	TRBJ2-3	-	TGTGCCACCAGCAGAGTTGCCTGGGAGGTATTCACAGATACGCAGTATTTT	CATSRVAWEVFTDTQYF
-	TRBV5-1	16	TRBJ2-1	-	TGCGCCAGCAGCCTTTTCCCGACGGGAGAGGACAATGAGCAGTTCTTC	CASSLFPTGEDNEQFF
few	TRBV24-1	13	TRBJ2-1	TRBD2	TGTGCCACGGGAGGGGATTCCTACAATGAGCAGTTCTTC	CATGGDSYNEQFF
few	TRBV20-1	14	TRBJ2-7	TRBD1	TGCAGTGCTCCAGGACAGGGGAGCCCCTACGAGCAGTACTTC	CSAPGQGSPYEQYF
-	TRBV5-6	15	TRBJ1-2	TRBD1	TGTGCCAGCAGCTCGGAGGGGACAGGTTCTTATCGCTACACCTTC	CASSSEGTGSYRYTF